This T cell receptor (beta chain) came from a study of regulatory T cells in long-lasting Graves disease. In the study overall: Persistence in Graves' disease required over 5 years of antithyroid drugs plus positive TSH receptor antibodies.

Study observations and caveats: Few sampled subjects may have lowered accuracy. Persistent disease exhibited a predilection for TRBV28, TRBJ1-2 and TRBJ2-5.

Germline values: CDR1 SGHVS, CDR2 FQNEAQ. The CDR3 is 17 amino acids. Arm-PCR of CDR3 regions and iRepertoire HTBI primers were used to build TCR beta libraries. In TCRdb, the multiplex PCR reads were re-called with MiXCR into one record per CDR3 protein. The sample records about 660,000 distinct CDR3 sequences, 25% to 30% being singletons. Regarding time point: persistent/refractory GD, antithyroid drugs over 5 years with positive TRAb. The TCR library was made from RNA extracted from PBMCs. This clonotype has only a few counts. The antigen remains undetermined. The junction does not match germline at one end; this may be a read error.

This clonotype was sampled from a female donor with Graves disease. Material: peripheral blood mononuclear cells (PBMCs), obtained when the disease was refractory, from a patient treated with antithyroid drugs. The gene calls are TRBV7-8 and TRBJ1-1, with D maybe TRBD1 (5 bases). The CDR3 DNA reads as TGTGCCAGCAGCCACGGGGGGGGGGGTTCTCTGAACACTGAGGCTTTCTTT. Translating it yields CASSHGGGGSLNTEAFF. Supplemented by reference TRBV7-8 and TRBJ1-1, the full variable domain reads GAGVSQSPRYKVAKRGQDVALRCDPISGHVSLFWYQQALGQGPEFLTYFQNEAQLDKSGLPSDRFFAERPEGSVSTLKIQRTQQEDSAVYLCASSHGGGGSLNTEAFFGQGTRLTVV.